Listed below are T cell receptor beta chains from one sample, sequenced in a study of early stage breast cancer tumors. The method was immunoSEQ multiplex PCR; TCRdb's version includes in-frame clones alone and lacks a portion of them. The sample records around 20,000 clones, around four fifths being singletons. Sequenced material: blood. These receptors were collected from a person aged 70 to 79 with breast cancer. The CDR3 runs from the conserved cysteine through the conserved F or W. The order of the fields is V gene, D gene, J gene, clone size, CDR3 protein, CDR3 DNA. The D gene is left open where the match is weak. Size is omitted from some rows. Given values are once, few, many or a class for expanded clones.

>TRBV4-3|TRBD1|TRBJ2-7|-
CASSQATGFEQYF
TGCGCCAGCAGCCAAGCGACAGGGTTCGAGCAGTACTTC
>TRBV19|-|TRBJ2-1|-
CASSLGGLSYNEQFF
TGTGCCAGTAGTCTGGGGGGGCTTTCCTACAATGAGCAGTTCTTC
>TRBV30|TRBD1|TRBJ1-6|-
CAWRPSTGPNSPLHF
TGTGCCTGGAGACCTTCGACAGGGCCGAATTCACCCCTCCACTTT
>TRBV5-6|-|TRBJ2-1|-
CASSPGGSGTYNEQFF
TGTGCCAGCAGCCCTGGGGGCAGCGGAACCTACAATGAGCAGTTCTTC
>TRBV2|TRBD1|TRBJ1-2|-
CASSVDRVDGYTF
TGTGCCAGCAGCGTGGACAGGGTAGATGGCTACACCTTC
>TRBV29-1|-|TRBJ2-7|-
CSVVPQGKEQYF
TGCAGCGTTGTCCCCCAGGGGAAAGAGCAGTACTTC
>TRBV6-1|-|TRBJ2-1|once
CASSDLYKFF
TGTGCCAGCAGTGACTTATACAAGTTCTTC
>TRBV5-1|TRBD1|TRBJ2-3|once
CASSLAGTGRGADTQYF
TGCGCCAGCAGCTTGGCTGGGACAGGGCGGGGCGCAGATACGCAGTATTTT
>TRBV5-4|-|TRBJ1-5|-
CASSITPGGNQPQHF
TGTGCCAGCAGCATTACCCCAGGGGGCAATCAGCCCCAGCATTTT
>TRBV9|-|TRBJ2-1|-
CASSHPKLRERRSSYNEQFF
TGTGCCAGCAGCCACCCCAAACTCCGGGAGCGTCGGAGCTCCTACAATGAGCAGTTCTTC
>TRBV6-6|TRBD1|TRBJ1-3|-
CASSADRIRNTIYF
TGTGCCAGCAGTGCGGACAGGATAAGAAACACCATATATTTT
>TRBV6-6|TRBD1|TRBJ2-1|-
CASSYPATGAFHEQFF
TGTGCCAGCAGTTACCCGGCGACAGGGGCGTTCCATGAGCAGTTCTTC
>TRBV2|-|TRBJ2-5|-
CASSGREETQYF
TGTGCCAGCAGTGGCAGGGAAGAGACCCAGTACTTC
>TRBV5-1|-|TRBJ2-5|-
CASSTGQYQETQYF
TGCGCCAGCAGCACCGGACAGTACCAAGAGACCCAGTACTTC
>TRBV30|TRBD2|TRBJ2-2|-
CAWSVTSGGPTGELFF
TGTGCCTGGAGTGTGACTAGCGGGGGGCCCACCGGGGAGCTGTTTTTT
>TRBV6-6|TRBD2|TRBJ2-7|-
CASRPSGGIYEQYF
TGTGCCAGCAGACCTAGCGGGGGGATCTACGAGCAGTACTTC
>TRBV9|TRBD2|TRBJ2-2|few
CASSVARGGSNTGELFF
TGTGCCAGCAGCGTAGCGCGGGGGGGATCGAACACCGGGGAGCTGTTTTTT
>TRBV18|TRBD1|TRBJ1-2|-
CASRGTGGLYGYTF
TGTGCCTCCCGGGGGACAGGGGGCCTCTATGGCTACACCTTC
>TRBV15|-|TRBJ2-7|-
CATSRGQTTYEQYF
TGTGCCACCAGCCGAGGACAGACCACCTACGAGCAGTACTTC
>TRBV9|-|TRBJ1-3|-
CASSVEGGLGSGNTIYF
TGTGCCAGCAGCGTCGAGGGGGGACTAGGCTCTGGAAACACCATATATTTT
>TRBV28|-|TRBJ2-7|few
CASSFRVYEQYF
TGTGCCAGCAGTTTTAGAGTCTACGAGCAGTACTTC
>TRBV5-6|TRBD2|TRBJ2-1|-
CASSSGGAYNEQFF
TGTGCCAGCAGCTCCGGGGGGGCTTACAATGAGCAGTTCTTC
>TRBV4-2|-|TRBJ2-3|once
CASSQDVPQTSTDTQYF
TGTGCCAGCAGCCAAGATGTGCCGCAGACTAGCACAGATACGCAGTATTTT
>TRBV5-1|TRBD1|TRBJ2-1|-
CASSTDRGNEQFF
TGCGCCAGCAGCACGGACAGGGGCAATGAGCAGTTCTTC
>TRBV4-2|-|TRBJ2-3|-
CASSLSRGTDTQYF
TGTGCCAGCAGCCTTTCGCGGGGTACAGATACGCAGTATTTT
>TRBV19|-|TRBJ1-4|-
CASRLQGIATNEKLFF
TGTGCCAGTCGGTTACAGGGAATTGCAACTAATGAAAAACTGTTTTTT
>TRBV11-3|-|TRBJ2-3|few
CASSLDGHTDTQYF
TGTGCCAGCAGCTTAGACGGACACACAGATACGCAGTATTTT
>TRBV5-1|TRBD1|TRBJ2-7|-
CASSLASVGQGYYEQYF
TGCGCCAGCAGCTTGGCCTCGGTGGGACAGGGATACTACGAGCAGTACTTC
>TRBV5-1|-|TRBJ2-7|-
CASSLVGRDYEQYF
TGCGCCAGCAGCTTGGTAGGCAGGGACTACGAGCAGTACTTC
>TRBV5-1|-|TRBJ2-2|-
CASSLRGGPTGELFF
TGCGCCAGCAGCTTGAGGGGGGGGCCCACCGGGGAGCTGTTTTTT
>TRBV2|-|TRBJ1-1|-
CASSMHGSKTNTEAFF
TGTGCCAGCAGTATGCACGGGAGTAAGACAAACACTGAAGCTTTCTTT
>TRBV30|TRBD2|TRBJ2-2|once
CACHLAGANTGELFF
TGTGCCTGCCACCTAGCGGGGGCGAACACCGGGGAGCTGTTTTTT
>TRBV5-1|TRBD2|TRBJ2-3|-
CASSPGPYSGGPENTQYF
TGCGCCAGCAGCCCAGGGCCATACAGCGGGGGGCCGGAGAATACGCAGTATTTT
>TRBV6-1|-|TRBJ2-7|-
CASSEASSYEQYF
TGTGCCAGCAGTGAAGCTAGCTCCTACGAGCAGTACTTC
>TRBV18|-|TRBJ1-6|-
CASSEVGVSYNSPLHF
TGTGCCAGCTCAGAGGTGGGTGTCTCCTATAATTCACCCCTCCACTTT
>TRBV7-3|-|TRBJ1-2|-
CASSPSKQGNYGYTF
TGTGCCAGCAGCCCTTCCAAACAGGGAAACTATGGCTACACCTTC
>TRBV5-1|-|TRBJ2-3|-
CASSLARPPDTQYF
TGCGCCAGCAGCTTGGCTAGACCCCCAGATACGCAGTATTTT
>TRBV29-1|TRBD1|TRBJ2-1|-
CSVAGTEYNEQFF
TGCAGCGTTGCGGGGACAGAGTACAATGAGCAGTTCTTC
>TRBV5-6|-|TRBJ1-5|few
CASSPAGGKSNQPQHF
TGTGCCAGCAGCCCCGCCGGGGGTAAGAGCAATCAGCCCCAGCATTTT
>TRBV7-9|TRBD2|TRBJ2-1|-
CASSLRTSGGASYNEQFF
TGTGCCAGCAGCCTAAGGACTAGCGGGGGGGCCTCCTACAATGAGCAGTTCTTC
>TRBV4-2|TRBD2|TRBJ2-7|-
CASSQDRGGGSQFYEQYF
TGTGCCAGCAGCCAAGATAGGGGCGGGGGGTCTCAATTTTACGAGCAGTACTTC
>TRBV4-1|TRBD1|TRBJ1-1|few
CASSQQGARTEAFF
TGCGCCAGCAGCCAACAGGGGGCGAGAACTGAAGCTTTCTTT
>TRBV9|-|TRBJ2-1|-
CASSVGQGTYNEQFF
TGTGCCAGCAGCGTCGGGCAGGGGACCTACAATGAGCAGTTCTTC
>TRBV30|-|TRBJ1-5|-
CAWSQLGGNQPQHF
TGTGCCTGGAGTCAACTCGGGGGCAATCAGCCCCAGCATTTT
>TRBV28|TRBD2|TRBJ2-1|-
CASSFHLGLASDQFF
TGTGCCAGCAGTTTCCATCTGGGACTAGCTTCAGACCAGTTCTTC
>TRBV2|TRBD1|TRBJ2-7|-
CASSPDRASYEQYF
TGTGCCAGCAGTCCGGACAGGGCCAGCTACGAGCAGTACTTC
>TRBV13|-|TRBJ1-2|-
CASSFPRLYGYTF
TGTGCCAGCAGCTTTCCCCGACTCTATGGCTACACCTTC
>TRBV2|-|TRBJ2-7|few
CASSDRGRGVYVEQYF
TGTGCCAGCAGCGACCGGGGCAGGGGAGTATACGTCGAGCAGTACTTC
>TRBV6-1|TRBD2|TRBJ2-3|-
CASSEAIAGADTQYF
TGTGCCAGCAGTGAAGCGATAGCGGGGGCAGATACACAGTATTTT
>TRBV9|-|TRBJ2-1|-
CASSTLLGGSYNEQFF
TGTGCCAGCAGCACCCTTCTAGGGGGCTCCTACAATGAGCAGTTCTTC
>TRBV9|-|TRBJ1-2|-
CASSTRVDYGYTF
TGTGCCAGCAGCACCAGGGTAGACTATGGCTACACCTTC
>TRBV7-3|TRBD1|TRBJ2-1|-
CASSLIGQGYNEQFF
TGTGCCAGCAGCTTGATCGGACAGGGCTACAATGAGCAGTTCTTC
>TRBV6-1|TRBD1|TRBJ1-6|few
CASRAGGGSPLHF
TGTGCCAGCCGGGCAGGGGGCGGTTCACCCCTCCACTTT
>TRBV6-1|TRBD1|TRBJ1-2|once
CASTLDRANYGYTF
TGTGCCAGCACTCTGGACAGGGCTAACTATGGCTACACCTTC
>TRBV9|-|TRBJ2-1|-
CASSEPPSGHIGNEQFF
TGTGCCAGCAGCGAACCTCCATCGGGACACATCGGCAATGAGCAGTTCTTC